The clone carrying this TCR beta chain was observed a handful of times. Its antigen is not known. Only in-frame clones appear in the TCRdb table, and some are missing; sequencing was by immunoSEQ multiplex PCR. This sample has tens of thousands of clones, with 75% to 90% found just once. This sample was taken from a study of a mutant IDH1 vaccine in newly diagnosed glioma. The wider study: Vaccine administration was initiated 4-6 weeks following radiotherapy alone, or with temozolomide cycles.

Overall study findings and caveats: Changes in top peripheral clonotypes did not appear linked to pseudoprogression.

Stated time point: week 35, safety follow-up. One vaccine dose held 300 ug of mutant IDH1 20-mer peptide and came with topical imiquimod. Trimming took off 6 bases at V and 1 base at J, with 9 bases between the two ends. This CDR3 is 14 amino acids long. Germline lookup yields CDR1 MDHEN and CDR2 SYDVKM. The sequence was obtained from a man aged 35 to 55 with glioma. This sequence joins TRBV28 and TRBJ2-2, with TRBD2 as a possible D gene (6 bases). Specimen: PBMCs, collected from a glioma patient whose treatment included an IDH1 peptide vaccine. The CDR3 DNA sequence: TGTGCCAGCAGAGAGGGAGGGAACACCGGGGAGCTGTTTTTT. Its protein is CASREGGNTGELFF. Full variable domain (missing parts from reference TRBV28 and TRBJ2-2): DVKVTQSSRYLVKRTGEKVFLECVQDMDHENMFWYRQDPGLGLRLIYFSYDVKMKEKGDIPEGYSVSREKKERFSLILESASTNQTSMYLCASREGGNTGELFFGEGSRLTVL.